This T cell receptor (beta chain) comes out of a study of cytomegalovirus exposure and HLA in healthy donors listed by TCRdb under 2017. About the study as a whole: According to an earlier analysis of 587 of the donors, about 179 million T cells yielded over 90 million unique TCR beta sequences and less than 300 Gb of sequence data. An early release that covered some 640 HLA-typed donors contained about 300 gigabases of sequencing data and 85 million to 100 million unique TCR sequences. Of the approximately 400 genotyped donors, 65% to 90% fell in the genetic ancestry cluster associated with self-reported Caucasian donors. The study aimed to test whether signatures of past pathogen exposure could be identified by cataloging public T cell receptors. The study used immunosequencing to profile the T cell repertoires of about 670 subjects and linked those repertoires to cytomegalovirus serostatus. Along with the roughly 670-subject first cohort, a separate validation cohort of over 90 different subjects was used. High-throughput TCR immunosequencing, statistical association of individual TCRs with disease status, and machine learning were combined to predict cytomegalovirus infection status. A later analysis re-examined previously published TCR beta repertoires from just over 650 donors and added high-resolution HLA genotyping to investigate patterns of TCR occurrence. The later analysis used no new phenotypic data to find candidate immune exposures, relying instead on TCR beta sequences and their occurrence across donors. In an earlier analysis of more than 550 of the donors, high-throughput TCR beta sequencing was used to judge whether each TCR beta V gene segment behaved as functional or pseudogenic. Alongside the repertoire data, information on donor age, sex, ethnicity and CMV serostatus was compiled. Genome-wide SNP genotypes for about 55% of the roughly 670 donors were used in a later genetic analysis, which treated that subset as a discovery cohort. All discovery cohort repertoires had been generated using a single sequencing platform. HLA typing covered class I and class II loci at four-digit resolution. Typing coverage varied by locus: roughly 620-630 donors for A, B, C, DRB1 and DQB1; approximately 500 for DQA1; more than 600 for DPA1; 450 to 480 for DPB1. Because of strong linkage in the cohort, four to six DR-DQ haplotypes were treated as single units for association and clustering. Among under 450 genotyped donors of the cohort, an average of about 240,000 unique TCR beta nucleotide sequences were sequenced per donor, roughly 20% of them non-productive.

Points the paper makes about the study in general: In a later analysis, TCR association rates were found to vary across HLA loci, with the most associated TCRs seen for DRB1 alleles and the fewest for HLA-C alleles. In an earlier analysis of about 540 of the donors, most TCR beta V segments were observed in productive rearrangements about 87% or about 30% of the time, broadly matching IMGT annotations. Only TCR beta chains were sequenced in this cohort, and the absence of alpha or paired-chain data limited detectable features. The sequencing pipeline was judged likely to have produced a cluster of highly shared sequence variants as a technical artifact. Presence/absence analyses assumed roughly uniform sequencing depth across donors, an assumption that may not hold. The classifier was reported to diagnose cytomegalovirus status with high specificity and sensitivity in both the original and validation cohorts. A later genetic analysis associated a missense DCLRE1C variant with V-gene and J-gene trimming of TCR beta chains, and an independent cohort replicated the association. According to a later analysis, parvovirus B19, influenza, CMV and Epstein-Barr virus appeared linked to several top co-occurrence clusters. In a later analysis, HLA-associated TCR beta chains were found to be more clonally expanded and to have lower generation probabilities than equally common non-associated chains. According to the authors, the approach could potentially be generalized to other disease states and immunological phenotypes. A later genetic analysis reported fewer N-insertions in productive TCRs among donors in an Asian-associated ancestry cluster than the roughly 700-donor mean. Most TCR sequences were seen in very few donors, while some public TCRs were found in many individuals. A few of the identified cytomegalovirus-associated TCR beta chains were confirmed in vitro to be specific for cytomegalovirus antigens. HLA typing was unavailable for some donors at each locus, so association tests used only the typed subset. A later analysis associated 16,951 TCR beta sequences with specific HLA alleles at a false discovery rate of 0.05. When HLA alleles, especially DR and DQ, strongly co-occurred, attributing TCR associations to individual alleles was difficult. A further reported finding was that TCR beta sequences accurately predicted the HLA-A and HLA-B alleles for most subjects in the first cohort. A total of fewer than 200 TCR beta chains were listed by the study as associated with cytomegalovirus. Linkage disequilibrium might explain the correlated functional status among segregating V segments, but an unknown experimental factor could not be excluded. According to a later analysis, most CMV-associated TCR beta chains appeared to be HLA-restricted, and the HLA associations seemed to be driven largely by CMV exposure. CMV serostatus was the only immune exposure information available for the cohort. The earlier analysis of nearly 600 of the donors excluded roughly 17 rarely observed V segments, including chromosome 9 orphons, because counts were too low.

Details on this clone: Its antigen remains unidentified. Base qualities are not recorded, but no much larger clone differs from it by a single base.

The cohort consisted of more than 650 healthy bone marrow donors. At the time of sampling, all cohort members were nominally healthy, though unrecorded immune exposures were likely present. The donor tested CMV seropositive, placing the donor among the 289 seropositive members of the cohort. A peripheral blood sample was provided by each donor, and peripheral blood mononuclear cells were used for TCR beta sequencing. The Qiagen DNeasy Blood Extraction Kit was used to extract genomic DNA from the blood cell samples. Library prep was done by the immunoSEQ multiplex PCR assay. The multiplex PCR relied on a mix of 60 forward primers for TCR Vbeta segments and 13 reverse primers for TCR Jbeta segments. The CDR3 region of rearranged TCR beta genes was amplified from genomic DNA by a multiplex PCR assay. The Illumina HiSeq System was used to sequence the amplified TCR beta libraries as 87-base-pair reads. Per the source publication's procedure: In a later analysis, roughly 80 million unique TCR beta chains were counted across the 500 to 850 repertoires, and some 10 million of these chains were shared by at least two donors. To remove PCR and sequencing errors, raw reads were error-corrected and collapsed into unique sequences using a nearest-neighbor algorithm that merged closely related sequences. CDR3 sequences were aligned to IMGT reference sequences to assign V, D and J gene segments. Each retained sequence needed at least a six-nucleotide match to both a V gene segment and a J gene segment. A rearrangement counted as productive if the CDR3 had no stop codons and remained in frame with V and J, and every other rearrangement counted as non-productive. Following IMGT convention, CDR3 was defined as the stretch from the second conserved V-encoded cysteine up to the conserved J-encoded phenylalanine. In an earlier analysis of 587 of the donors, sequences lacking an unambiguous match to a single V gene segment were excluded. In an earlier analysis of more than 500 of the donors, a V segment was called functional when productive rearrangements were above 56.7%, and segregating when the standard deviation between donors exceeded 5%. A statistical classification framework was developed to diagnose cytomegalovirus status using the catalog of TCR beta chain sequences. In a later analysis, V and J genes were assigned by comparing TCR nucleotide sequences against IMGT/GENE-DB human TR gene sequences. A later analysis assigned CDR3 sequences and most-parsimonious VDJ recombination scenarios with the TCRdist pipeline. In a later analysis, each TCR beta chain was defined by its CDR3 amino acid sequence together with its V-gene family, and reads without a unique V-gene family were excluded. A later analysis removed 550 to 650 highly shared, low-generation-probability nucleotide sequences to deal with suspected cross-contamination and a sequencing artifact. In a later analysis, a clonal expansion index for each public chain was calculated from normalized within-repertoire ranks of inferred template counts. A later analysis computed generation probabilities with a VDJ recombination model fitted to out-of-frame rearrangements, and checked the results against IGoR. In a later analysis, hypergeometric tests were used to score TCR-TCR, TCR-HLA and TCR-CMV co-occurrence, with a repertoire-size bias correction applied to TCR pairs. False discovery rates were estimated in a later analysis by permuting HLA or CMV assignments 20 times. In a later analysis, co-occurring TCRs were grouped using DBSCAN, and TCRdist sequence similarity was added for clustering within HLA-allele-positive subsets. Co-occurrence clustering excluded repertoires with fewer than 30,000 or more than 120,000 public chains, plus five with anomalous nucleotide sharing. TCRdb mirrors the immuneACCESS table, restricted to in-frame sequences. Some clones are absent from its copies; in checked studies, under half trace to an unresolved V gene, and the reason for the others is unknown. The V and J calls and clone size were taken over from that table, and D and trimming were inferred from the DNA. This sample is represented by more than 150,000 clones; around 80% of them were singletons. The ten largest clones take up around 3% of the sample.

What was sequenced was PBMCs. The receptor's source is a woman aged 45-65 years in good health and CMV-seropositive.

The CDR3 loop reads CSAGSGRGSHTEAFF. The nucleotide sequence reads TGCAGCGCCGGGTCTGGGCGAGGGTCTCACACTGAAGCTTTCTTT. This receptor chain uses TRBV29-1 and TRBJ1-1; no confident D gene assignment can be made. According to the germline V gene, CDR1 reads SQVTM and CDR2 reads ANQGSEA. V is clipped by 7 bases and J by 3 bases, and the sequence between their germline boundaries is 21 bases long. The CDR3 sequence holds 15 residues, the cysteine and phenylalanine included. CDR3 DNA only is kept here, 45 bases in frame from base 1.